What follows are 19 T cell receptor beta chains derived from one specimen sequenced in a study of T-cell memory formation after mild COVID-19. TCRdb redid the calling of the 5' RACE reads with MiXCR, one entry per CDR3 protein. The data contain 350,000 to 450,000 distinct CDR3 sequences, over 15% of them singletons. Specimen: PBMCs or a T cell subset sorted from them (not recorded which). All receptors come from an adult woman who had mild COVID-19 (a few samples of this study predate the infection). Cell type and time point are not known.

The V gene is TRBV24-1, the J gene TRBJ2-3; 11 nucleotides agree with TRBD2. Germline V gene data show CDR1 as KGHDR and CDR2 as SFDVKD. The J segment lost 1 base and the V segment lost 4 bases, leaving 3 bases of the junction unmatched. The CDR3 runs to 16 residues. The chain's CDR3 is CATSDALAGGTDTQYF. DNA of the CDR3: TGTGCCACCAGTGACGCACTAGCGGGGGGCACAGATACGCAGTATTTT.

The V gene is TRBV7-6, the J gene TRBJ1-2; 10 bases match TRBD1. Germline loops: CDR1 SGHVS, CDR2 FNYEAQ. The V gene end was trimmed by 2 bases and the J gene end by 6 bases; junction bases not matched to a gene: 6. This CDR3 contains 15 residues. CDR3 nucleotide sequence: TGTGCCAGCAGCTTAAGGACAGGGGGGGAGGATGGCTACACCTTC. Its protein is CASSLRTGGEDGYTF.

A word on this clonotype: The junction shows a germline mismatch at one end, possibly a read error. The chain has TRBV7-7 and TRBJ1-3; TRBD1 agrees at 11 bases. Germline-derived CDR1 and CDR2 are SSHAT and FNYEAQ (reference sequence). The CDR3 is made up of 17 amino acids. The CDR3 region has the DNA TGTGCTAGCAGCCCCGGACAGGGGGCGAGCTCTGGAAACACCATATATTTT. It codes for CASSPGQGASSGNTIYF.

The genes are TRBV9 and TRBJ2-7; possible D gene TRBD1, 6 bases. V gave up 3 bases and J gave up 6 bases, with 13 bases separating them. Germline V gives CDR1 SGDLS, CDR2 YYNGEE. This CDR3 comprises 13 residues. This CDR3 is CASSGSLQGEQYF. CDR3 sequence (DNA): TGTGCCAGCAGCGGCTCCCTACAGGGCGAGCAGTACTTC. Drawing the rest from reference TRBV9 and TRBJ2-7, the complete variable domain is DSGVTQTPKHLITATGQRVTLRCSPRSGDLSVYWYQQSLDQGLQFLIQYYNGEERAKGNILERFSAQQFPDLHSELNLSSLELGDSALYFCASSGSLQGEQYFGPGTRLTVT.

The chain couples TRBV12-3 or TRBV12-4 to TRBJ2-5, with 10 bases lining up with TRBD2. The CDR3 is made up of 14 amino acids. V shed 7 bases and J 5 bases; nucleotides not matched to a gene: 7. The CDR3 nucleotides read TGTGCCAGCAAAGCCAGGACTAGCGGTGAGACCCAGTACTTC. This sequence encodes CASKARTSGETQYF.

This clonotype was counted between two and nine times. The rearrangement uses TRBV7-2 and TRBJ2-5; D is tentatively TRBD1 or TRBD2 (5 bases each). With 7 bases removed from V and 3 bases from J, the gap between germline ends came to 15 bases. Germline CDR1 reads SGHTA; CDR2 reads FQGNSA. CDR3 size: 14 residues. The CDR3 sequence: CASTPWVGEETQYF. CDR3 sequence (DNA): TGTGCCAGCACCCCATGGGTGGGGGAAGAGACCCAGTACTTC. Complete variable domain (other parts from reference TRBV7-2 and TRBJ2-5): GAGVSQSPSNKVTEKGKDVELRCDPISGHTALYWYRQSLGQGLEFLIYFQGNSAPDKSGLPSDRFSAERTGGSVSTLTIQRTQQEDSAVYLCASTPWVGEETQYFGPGTRLLVL.

This sequence joins TRBV20-1 and TRBJ1-5; no definite D call. This CDR3 is 12 amino acids long. Germline V lookup: CDR1 DFQATT, CDR2 SNEGSKA (reference sequence). Trimming shortened V by 6 bases and J by 2 bases, and 8 bases separated the two germline ends. CDR3 loop: CSAKSGNQPQHF. The CDR3 DNA follows: TGCAGTGCCAAAAGCGGCAATCAGCCCCAGCATTTT.

This clonotype was detected once. V usage is TRBV18 and J usage is TRBJ1-2; no clear D. Looked up from germline, CDR1 is KGHSH and CDR2 is LQKENI. CDR3 size: 15 residues. V lost 3 bases and J lost 0, with 11 bases in between. CDR3 sequence reads: CASSPRRDANYGYTF. The CDR3 nucleotides read TGTGCCAGCTCACCCCGACGGGATGCTAACTATGGCTACACCTTC. The full variable domain, its missing parts supplied by reference TRBV18 and TRBJ1-2, is NAGVMQNPRHLVRRRGQEARLRCSPMKGHSHVYWYRQLPEEGLKFMVYLQKENIIDESGMPKERFSAEFPKEGPSILRIQQVVRGDSAAYFCASSPRRDANYGYTFGSGTRLTVV.

The chain recombines TRBV12-3 or TRBV12-4 with TRBJ1-6; a weak D match, TRBD1 (5 bases). The V end was cut by 5 bases, the J end by 4 bases, with 21 bases between. This CDR3 is 18 amino acids long. CDR3 DNA: TGTGCCAGCAGTCAAACGGACAAACCGACAGAGTATAATTCACCCCTCCACTTT. Translation: CASSQTDKPTEYNSPLHF.

The chain recombines TRBV4-1 with TRBJ2-3; 7 bases agree with TRBD1. The germline V gene encodes CDR1 MGHRA and CDR2 YSYEKL. Losses at the gene ends were 2 bases for V and 2 bases for J; bases not matched to a gene: 4. The CDR3 spans 15 residues. The CDR3 sequence: CASSQTGVLTDTQYF. The CDR3 nucleotides are TGCGCCAGCAGCCAAACAGGGGTACTCACAGATACGCAGTATTTT.

CDR3 nucleotide sequence: TGTGCCACTCGGACTACCTACCAAGAGACCCAGTACTTC. Protein product: CATRTTYQETQYF. The rearrangement uses TRBV7-6 and TRBJ2-5; possibly TRBD2 for D (6 bases). The CDR3 loop spans 13 amino acids. The V end lost 10 bases, the J end lost 0 bases, and 12 bases lay between the germline ends. Germline V gene data show CDR1 as SGHVS and CDR2 as FNYEAQ.

V gene TRBV29-1 combines with J gene TRBJ2-3; D possibly matches TRBD1 or TRBD2 (5 bases each). This CDR3 spans 15 amino acids. V shed 1 base and J shed 3 bases, with 14 bases lying between them. The germline V gene encodes CDR1 SQVTM and CDR2 ANQGSEA. The CDR3 region has the DNA TGCAGCGTTGAAGTAAGGGACGCCGTAACAGATACGCAGTATTTT. Residues: CSVEVRDAVTDTQYF.

This clonotype was recorded many times. This chain connects TRBV10-3 to TRBJ2-7; no clear D. Germline V gene sequence: CDR1 ENHRY, CDR2 SYGVKD. The CDR3 has 12 amino acids. Between the trimmed V and J ends, which lost 8 bases and 3 bases, there was a span of 11 bases. CDR3 sequence reads: CAIRDIGYEQYF. The CDR3 DNA reads TGTGCCATCCGAGACATCGGCTACGAGCAGTACTTC.

This clonotype occurred a few times. The V call is TRBV9, the J call TRBJ2-1; a possible D gene is TRBD2 (6 bases). Trimming stripped 0 bases from V and 0 bases from J, with 10 bases between. Germline V gene lookup returns CDR1 SGDLS and CDR2 YYNGEE. The CDR3 sequence is 16 residues long. The CDR3 region is CASSVGGVSSYNEQFF. As DNA, the CDR3 is TGTGCCAGCAGCGTAGGCGGGGTGAGCTCCTACAATGAGCAGTTCTTC.

V gene TRBV29-1 combines with J gene TRBJ2-5; 10 bases agree with TRBD1. Germline assignment: CDR1 SQVTM and CDR2 ANQGSEA. J gave up 3 bases and V 6 bases, and 1 base lay outside the gene matches. This CDR3 comprises 12 residues. For the CDR3, the DNA is TGCAGCGTGGACAGGGGGGAAGAGACCCAGTACTTC. This codes for CSVDRGEETQYF.

This chain joins TRBV10-3 and TRBJ1-5; a weak D match, TRBD1 (5 bases). The CDR3 sequence is 16 residues long. V shed 2 bases and J shed 1 base, with 12 bases lying between them. Per the germline V gene, CDR1 is ENHRY and CDR2 is SYGVKD. CDR3 sequence reads: CAISEGVRESNQPQHF. The CDR3 coding sequence is TGTGCCATCAGTGAGGGGGTCAGGGAGAGCAATCAGCCCCAGCATTTT.

This rearrangement joins TRBV12-3 or TRBV12-4 to TRBJ2-3, with D possibly matching TRBD1 (5 bases). Trimming removed 2 bases from V and 4 bases from J, with 13 bases in between. This CDR3 comprises 15 residues. The CDR3 coding sequence is TGTGCCAGCAGTTTATACACTGGGGCGGCAGATACGCAGTATTTT. Amino acids: CASSLYTGAADTQYF.

This clonotype was seen only a few times. The V and J genes are TRBV24-1 and TRBJ2-1, with 8 bases that match TRBD1. This CDR3 has 16 amino acids. V shed 0 bases, J shed 4 bases, and the junction held 4 bases outside the gene matches. CDR1 and CDR2 (germline): KGHDR, SFDVKD. CDR3 region: CATSDLARGPYNEQFF. The DNA for the CDR3 is TGTGCCACCAGTGATTTGGCCAGGGGGCCGTACAATGAGCAGTTCTTC.

This clonotype has just a few counts. The chain employs TRBV20-1 and TRBJ2-1; 7 nucleotides match TRBD2. CDR3 size: 14 residues. Trimming took 0 bases from V and 8 from J; bases not matched to a gene: 7. Germline assignment: CDR1 DFQATT and CDR2 SNEGSKA (reference sequence). The CDR3: CSAREAGDVYEQFF. CDR3 coding DNA: TGCAGTGCTAGAGAGGCGGGGGATGTGTATGAGCAGTTCTTC.